Listed below are T cell receptor beta chains from one sample, sequenced in a study of T cells after yellow fever vaccination. TCRdb recomputed calls from the 5' RACE reads with MiXCR, one row per CDR3 protein. Of around 590,000 distinct CDR3 sequences in the sample, 9% to 15% were seen once. Sequencing was performed on PBMCs, taken on the day of the yellow fever booster vaccination. The receptors stem from a man in his thirties or forties who received the YFV17D yellow fever vaccine. CDR3s include the opening cysteine and the closing phenylalanine or tryptophan. The D gene is left open where the match is weak. For some rows the clone size is stated as once, few or many, or as a class when expanded; others skip it.

>TRBJ1-1|few|TRBV5-1|NA
CASSWTTDTEAFF
TGCGCCAGCAGCTGGACGACAGACACTGAAGCTTTCTTT
>TRBJ2-3|few|TRBV5-1|NA
CASSPPSTGTDTQYF
TGCGCCAGCAGCCCGCCCTCGACAGGTACAGATACGCAGTATTTT
>TRBJ2-2|few|TRBV27|NA
CASSFLGGGTGELFF
TGTGCCAGCAGTTTTCTGGGTGGGGGCACCGGGGAGCTGTTTTTT
>TRBJ1-6|few|TRBV5-5|TRBD1
CASSHPDRDDSPLHF
TGTGCCAGCAGCCATCCGGACAGGGACGATTCACCCCTCCACTTT
>TRBJ2-2|few|TRBV7-9|TRBD1
CVTGVNTGELFF
TGTGTAACAGGGGTAAACACCGGGGAGCTGTTTTTT
>TRBJ2-1|NA|TRBV12-3/TRBV12-4|NA
CASSSSSEQFF
TGTGCCAGCAGTTCTAGTTCTGAGCAGTTCTTC
>TRBJ1-5|once|TRBV27|NA
CASSLSWGSNQPQHF
TGTGCCAGCAGTTTATCATGGGGTAGCAATCAGCCCCAGCATTTT
>TRBJ2-5|few|TRBV7-2|TRBD2
CASSPAGVETQYF
TGTGCCAGCAGCCCGGCGGGGGTGGAGACCCAGTACTTC
>TRBJ2-6|NA|TRBV7-2|NA
CASSWGVGSGANVLTF
TGTGCCAGCAGCTGGGGCGTAGGATCTGGGGCCAACGTCCTGACTTTC
>TRBJ2-3|NA|TRBV24-1|TRBD1
CATSDLYQGDMQYF
TGTGCCACCAGTGATTTGTATCAGGGGGATATGCAGTATTTT
>TRBJ1-5|few|TRBV5-1|TRBD1
CASSRDPGTAINQPQHF
TGCGCCAGCAGCCGGGACCCCGGGACAGCCATCAATCAGCCCCAGCATTTT
>TRBJ2-1|NA|TRBV5-4|TRBD2
CASSLGGSGHNEQFF
TGTGCCAGCAGCTTGGGCGGGAGTGGCCACAATGAGCAGTTCTTC
>TRBJ2-7|few|TRBV5-4|NA
CASSSDGVSSYEQYF
TGTGCCAGCAGCTCGGACGGGGTCAGCTCCTACGAGCAGTACTTC
>TRBJ2-5|NA|TRBV5-6|NA
CASSLRVGAIETQYF
TGTGCCAGCAGCTTGCGCGTTGGAGCGATCGAGACCCAGTACTTC
>TRBJ2-5|NA|TRBV5-1|TRBD1
CASSWAGTGPRPGETQYF
TGCGCCAGCAGCTGGGCGGGGACAGGCCCCCGACCCGGGGAGACCCAGTACTTC
>TRBJ2-2|NA|TRBV10-2|NA
CASSEKRNTGELFF
TGCGCCAGCAGTGAGAAGCGGAACACCGGGGAGCTGTTTTTT
>TRBJ2-1|NA|TRBV6-1|NA
CASRPAWSSYNEQFF
TGTGCCAGCAGGCCGGCTTGGAGCTCCTACAATGAGCAGTTCTTC
>TRBJ2-1|many|TRBV20-1|TRBD2
CSAREMVASGSTQQFF
TGCAGTGCTAGAGAGATGGTGGCTAGCGGCTCCACCCAGCAGTTCTTC
>TRBJ1-1|NA|TRBV19|NA
CASSTEGGNTEAFF
TGTGCCAGTAGTACGGAAGGGGGGAACACTGAAGCTTTCTTT
>TRBJ2-3|few|TRBV2|TRBD1
CASQQDTGVTGSTQYF
TGTGCCAGTCAACAGGATACAGGGGTGACGGGGAGTACGCAGTATTTT
>TRBJ2-5|NA|TRBV6-2/TRBV6-3|NA
CASSDVLRFQETQYF
TGTGCCAGCAGTGACGTCCTCCGTTTCCAAGAGACCCAGTACTTC
>TRBJ2-3|NA|TRBV10-3|NA
CAIRIDDGYTDTQYF
TGTGCCATCAGGATAGACGACGGGTACACAGATACGCAGTATTTT
>TRBJ1-2|NA|TRBV5-4|TRBD1
CASSLRTGAGGYTF
TGTGCCAGCAGCTTACGGACAGGGGCGGGTGGCTACACCTTC